What follows are 14 T cell receptor beta chains derived from one specimen sequenced in a study of molecular identifiers for immune sequencing clone quantification. TCRdb re-derived calls from the PCR reads in MiXCR, one entry per CDR3 protein. The table includes more than 450,000 distinct CDR3 sequences, around 25% detected once. The source material was naive CD8+ T cells from blood, with Jurkat cell RNA spiked in. The subset was: FACS-sorted CD8+CD4-CCR7+CD45RA+ naive T cells. Every receptor here comes from a human donor in good health. Some libraries in this study had Jurkat cell RNA spiked in.

The chain employs TRBV4-1 and TRBJ2-3; 7 bases match TRBD1. V was clipped by 0 bases and J by 6 bases; unmatched bases: 9. CDR1 and CDR2 from the germline V gene are MGHRA and YSYEKL. The CDR3 has 16 residues. The CDR3 DNA reads TGCGCCAGCAGCCAAGAATTACAGGGGCTGGGGGATACGCAGTATTTT. It yields the protein CASSQELQGLGDTQYF.

The chain employs TRBV4-2 and TRBJ2-1; TRBD2 is a possible D gene (6 bases). The CDR3 is made up of 14 amino acids. Germline V gene data show CDR1 as LGHNA and CDR2 as YNFKEQ. With 3 bases removed from V and 10 bases from J, the gap between germline ends came to 16 bases. The CDR3 DNA reads as TGTGCCAGCAGCCAGGCCGTGGGGGGTTTGGAGCAGTTCTTC. Residues: CASSQAVGGLEQFF.

The chain carries TRBV10-3 and TRBJ2-2, with D hard to call. CDR1 is ENHRY, CDR2 SYGVKD, per germline. CDR3 length: 12 residues. Trimming took 11 bases from V and 4 from J, leaving 11 bases between them. The CDR3 region is CAVKDGTGELFF. CDR3 in DNA: TGTGCCGTAAAGGATGGCACCGGGGAGCTGTTTTTT.

This chain connects TRBV15 to TRBJ2-5, with 11 bases aligning to TRBD1. CDR1 and CDR2 (germline): LNHNV, YYDKDF (reference sequence). V lost 8 bases to trimming and J lost 4 bases; unmatched junction nucleotides: 9. This CDR3 region has 15 residues. The CDR3, as DNA: TGTGCCACCCGACTAGGACAGGGGGCAGGAGAGACCCAGTACTTC. Its protein is CATRLGQGAGETQYF.

This clonotype was seen only a few times. An end of the junction differs from the germline gene, which may be a read error. V usage is TRBV9 and J usage is TRBJ1-1; perhaps TRBD1 as D (5 bases). The germline V gene encodes CDR1 SGDLS and CDR2 YYNGEE. This CDR3 is 14 amino acids long. CDR3 in DNA: TGTGCCAGCAGCGAGGTGGGGGTGAACACTGAGGCTTTCTTT. Translated: CASSEVGVNTEAFF.

Remarks on this clonotype: A clone one base away is much larger, so this may be a read error. J is TRBJ2-6 and V is TRBV6-2 or TRBV6-3; 7 bases line up with TRBD1. In germline, CDR1 is MNHEY, CDR2 SVGEGT. V lost 4 bases to trimming and J lost 2 bases; unmatched junction nucleotides: 14. This CDR3 contains 19 residues. The DNA for the CDR3 is TGTGCCAGCAGTTTCCCGCTGGGGACAGAACCCCCTGGGGCCAACGTCCTGACTTTC. It codes for CASSFPLGTEPPGANVLTF.

The chain combines TRBV12-3 or TRBV12-4 with TRBJ2-3; D gene unclear. The CDR3 length is 12 residues. V was cut by 6 bases and J by 6 bases, with 10 bases left in between. CDR3 nucleotide sequence: TGTGCCAGCAGCCCTATATGGGATACGCAGTATTTT. Protein sequence: CASSPIWDTQYF.

This clonotype was recorded at least ten times. The CDR3 spells CSARRQSSYEQYF. The CDR3 DNA is TGCAGTGCTAGACGGCAGAGCTCCTACGAGCAGTACTTC. V is TRBV20-1 and J is TRBJ2-7; D is ambiguous. The germline gives CDR1 DFQATT, CDR2 SNEGSKA (reference sequence). The CDR3 totals 13 residues. Between the trimmed V and J ends, which lost 2 bases and 0 bases, there was a span of 8 bases.

The V gene is TRBV7-9, the J gene TRBJ1-3, with D hard to call. V lost 4 bases, J lost 0 bases, and 10 bases lay in between. Germline loops: CDR1 SEHNR, CDR2 FQNEAQ (reference sequence). The CDR3 length is 15 residues. In DNA, the CDR3 is TGTGCCAGCAGCTCCGGGGTGGGCTCTGGAAACACCATATATTTT. The encoded protein is CASSSGVGSGNTIYF.

Many counts were recorded for this clonotype. The chain employs TRBV12-5 and TRBJ2-3, with D perhaps matching TRBD1 (5 bases). The CDR3 consists of 16 residues. V was pared by 0 bases and J by 4 bases, with 14 bases between. From germline, CDR1 is LGHNT and CDR2 FRNRAP. The CDR3 region has the DNA TGTGCTAGTGGTTTGGTAGGAAGGGGTTTGGCAGATACGCAGTATTTT. Translating it yields CASGLVGRGLADTQYF.

This clonotype was recorded at least ten times. The chain employs TRBV5-8 and TRBJ1-5; D remains unclear. Trimming took 6 bases from V and 10 from J, leaving 5 bases between them. Germline CDR1 SGHTS, CDR2 YDEGEE. The CDR3 covers 9 residues. The CDR3 DNA reads as TGTGCCAGCATATCACCCCAGCATTTT. As protein: CASISPQHF.

This CDR3 reads CASSLSGYEQFF. The CDR3 nucleotides are TGTGCCAGCAGCTTATCGGGGTATGAGCAGTTCTTC. The J gene is TRBJ2-1, the V gene TRBV7-9; tentative D call: TRBD2 (5 bases). CDR3 length: 12 residues. Trimming took off 2 bases at V and 8 bases at J, with 7 bases between the two ends. Germline lookup yields CDR1 SEHNR and CDR2 FQNEAQ (reference sequence).

CDR3 protein: CASSHEIAGGYNEQFF. CDR3 DNA sequence: TGCGCCAGCAGCCACGAAATAGCGGGGGGGTACAATGAGCAGTTCTTC. V usage is TRBV4-3 and J usage is TRBJ2-1; TRBD2 matches 11 bases. The CDR3 spans 16 residues. Trimming took 3 bases from V and 4 from J; bases not matched to a gene: 5. Germline CDR1 is LGHNA and CDR2 is YSLEER.

This clonotype was counted ten times or more. This chain uses TRBV4-3 with TRBJ2-5; 10 bases align to TRBD2. After removal of 0 bases from V and 0 bases from J, the junction contained 7 bases not matched to a gene. CDR1 is LGHNA and CDR2 is YSLEER in the germline V gene. The CDR3 spans 18 residues. The DNA for the CDR3 is TGCGCCAGCAGCCAAGATGCGGCCCTAGCGGGAGACCAAGAGACCCAGTACTTC. It codes for CASSQDAALAGDQETQYF.